This T cell receptor (beta chain) was sequenced in a study of multiple sclerosis patients with progressive multifocal leukoencephalopathy. The germline gives CDR1 LNHDA, CDR2 SQIVND (reference sequence). There are 14 residues in the CDR3. The time point was: before natalizumab initiation. Before the first natalizumab infusion, T0 blood samples were taken. Sequencing was at survey level. Sequencing was performed with immunoSEQ multiplex PCR; in TCRdb, only in-frame clones are kept and a portion is missing. Here the sample spans tens of thousands of clones, 92% being singletons. This clone has more than one count but fewer than ten. Mismatch with germline at one junction end may stem from a read error.

The rearrangement uses TRBV19 and TRBJ2-2, with D hard to call. The sequence derives from a man aged 30 to 45 with multiple sclerosis. The source material was PBMCs. Here the CDR3 DNA reads TGTGCCAGTAGTATTTCATTAGATGACGGGCAGCTGTTTTTT. It specifies CASSISLDDGQLFF.